Below are 30 T cell receptor beta chains sequenced from a single sample in a study of blood T cell repertoires in COVID-19. Method: immunoSEQ multiplex PCR; TCRdb's copy keeps in-frame clones and lacks some. The repertoire holds approximately 240,000 clones, with about nine tenths as singletons. The sequenced sample consisted of PBMCs or T cells enriched from blood (not recorded which). These receptors all come from a woman in her 30s with acute COVID-19.

The V call is TRBV5-1, the J call TRBJ1-5, with 10 positions matching TRBD1. The junction had 5 bases not matched to a gene; V was cut back by 4 bases and J by 4 bases. Per the germline V gene, CDR1 is SGHRS and CDR2 is YFSETQ. The CDR3 is 15 residues long. CDR3 nucleotide sequence: TGCGCCAGCAGCGTGGGGACAGGGGAAAATCAGCCCCAGCATTTT. Translated: CASSVGTGENQPQHF.

CDR3 DNA: TGTGCCACAAGGCGGGGCCCCTCACATAATGAGCAGTTCTTC. This translates into CATRRGPSHNEQFF. V usage is TRBV10-3 and J usage is TRBJ2-1; TRBD2 might be the D (6 bases). The CDR3 runs 14 residues. Trimming took 10 bases from V and 7 from J, leaving 20 bases between them. In germline, CDR1 is ENHRY, CDR2 SYGVKD.

This clone has just a few counts. The rearrangement uses TRBV6-5 and TRBJ2-2, with a tentative D call TRBD1 (6 bases). The CDR3 totals 15 residues. Germline CDR1 reads MNHEY; CDR2 reads SVGAGI. Deletions cut 6 bases from V and 5 bases from J, with 16 bases between. CDR3 sequence: CASRLLGGGTGELFF. DNA for the CDR3: TGTGCCAGCAGACTCCTAGGGGGTGGAACCGGGGAGCTGTTTTTT.

This CDR3 reads CASSLIPFGQPTDTQYF. The CDR3 region has the DNA TGTGCCAGCAGTTTAATTCCTTTCGGACAGCCAACAGATACGCAGTATTTT. The genes are TRBV28 and TRBJ2-3, with D tentatively TRBD1 (6 bases). V shed 2 bases and J shed 3 bases, with 18 bases lying between them. This CDR3 has 17 residues. Looked up from germline, CDR1 is MDHEN and CDR2 is SYDVKM.

The chain joins TRBV12-3 or TRBV12-4 to TRBJ1-2; TRBD1 aligns across 7 bases. This CDR3 region has 13 residues. With V trimmed by 4 bases and J by 4 bases, 3 bases remained unmatched. The CDR3 loop is CASSSRGLYGYTF. The CDR3, as DNA: TGTGCCAGCAGTTCTAGGGGGCTCTATGGCTACACCTTC.

This rearrangement joins TRBV29-1 to TRBJ1-2; D is perhaps TRBD1 (6 bases). CDR1 and CDR2 (germline): SQVTM, ANQGSEA. V was clipped by 4 bases and J by 4 bases, with 10 bases between them. The CDR3 covers 12 residues. DNA for the CDR3: TGCAGCGTTGGGGAACAGGGCTATGGCTACACCTTC. As protein: CSVGEQGYGYTF.

The rearrangement uses TRBV5-1 and TRBJ2-1; D might be TRBD1 (6 bases). V lost 5 bases and J 7 bases, leaving 16 bases between the germline ends. CDR3 length: 14 amino acids. From germline, CDR1 is SGHRS and CDR2 YFSETQ. CDR3 DNA: TGCGCCAGCAGTATGACAGGATATGGGAATGAGCAGTTCTTC. This translates into CASSMTGYGNEQFF. The whole variable domain, remainder taken from reference TRBV5-1 and TRBJ2-1, is KAGVTQTPRYLIKTRGQQVTLSCSPISGHRSVSWYQQTPGQGLQFLFEYFSETQRNKGNFPGRFSGRQFSNSRSEMNVSTLELGDSALYLCASSMTGYGNEQFFGPGTRLTVL.

The chain is built from TRBV9 and TRBJ2-2; 7 bases are a match to TRBD1. The CDR3 extends over 14 amino acids. With 4 bases clipped from V and 6 bases from J, the junction kept 6 bases outside the gene matches. Germline loops: CDR1 SGDLS, CDR2 YYNGEE. The CDR3 coding sequence is TGTGCCAGCAGCTCAACAGGGGTGGCCGGGGAGCTGTTTTTT. It is translated as CASSSTGVAGELFF.

The chain has TRBV28 and TRBJ2-2, with D perhaps TRBD2 (5 bases). CDR1 and CDR2 from the germline V gene are MDHEN and SYDVKM. Trimming pared 6 bases from V and 0 bases from J, leaving 14 bases between. The length of the CDR3 is 16 residues. CDR3 sequence (DNA): TGTGCCAGCAGCCCCTCGAGGGTCGCGAACACCGGGGAGCTGTTTTTT. Translated, it gives CASSPSRVANTGELFF.

A remark on this clone: Other nucleotide sequences in the sample specify the same CDR3. The genes are TRBV30 and TRBJ1-5; no definite D call. This CDR3 is built from 13 residues. Germline-derived CDR1 and CDR2 are GTSNPN and SVGIG (reference sequence). V lost 2 bases to trimming and J lost 1 base, with 6 bases between them. The CDR3 is CAWSSGSNQPQHF. As DNA, the CDR3 is TGTGCCTGGAGTTCGGGAAGCAATCAGCCCCAGCATTTT.

The V gene is TRBV5-6, the J gene TRBJ2-7, with 10 nucleotides matching TRBD1. Germline-derived CDR1 and CDR2 are SGHDT and YYEEEE. This CDR3 comprises 14 residues. Trimming cost V 4 bases and J 3 bases; bases outside gene matches: 4. The DNA for the CDR3 is TGTGCCAGCAGCCGGCGGACAGGGGGCTACGAGCAGTACTTC. Translated, it gives CASSRRTGGYEQYF.

The chain links TRBV27 to TRBJ1-3; TRBD1 agrees at 9 bases. Germline values: CDR1 MNHEY, CDR2 SMNVEV (reference sequence). The V and J ends lost 5 bases and 8 bases, in that order; junction bases with no gene match: 10. The CDR3 consists of 15 residues. The CDR3 spells CASSLGQGWRDTIYF. The CDR3 DNA sequence: TGTGCCAGCAGTCTTGGACAGGGGTGGAGGGACACCATATATTTT.

V gene TRBV2 combines with J gene TRBJ2-7; D gene ambiguous. Trimming left V 4 bases short and J 11 bases short, with 15 bases between. Germline CDR1 is SNHLY and CDR2 is FYNNEI. The CDR3 has 12 amino acids. CDR3 DNA: TGTGCCAGCAGTGTAGTGCATCCTCCTGAGTACTTC. It translates to CASSVVHPPEYF.

This chain connects TRBV2 to TRBJ2-7, with 9 bases aligning to TRBD2. Per germline, CDR1 SNHLY and CDR2 FYNNEI. J lost 5 bases, V lost 3 bases, and 14 bases had no gene match. The length of the CDR3 is 17 residues. The CDR3 here is CASSDPTQRGALHEQYF. The CDR3 DNA reads as TGTGCCAGCAGTGACCCTACGCAGCGGGGGGCACTCCACGAGCAGTACTTC.

This chain joins TRBV12-5 and TRBJ2-5; D may be TRBD2 (7 bases). The V gene's germline CDR1 is LGHNT and CDR2 FRNRAP. The germline V and J ends were trimmed by 5 bases and 2 bases, with 12 bases remaining between them. The CDR3 has 14 amino acids. The CDR3 DNA reads as TGTGCTAGTGGTCCCGGGGGGCTTCAAGAGACCCAGTACTTC. Translation: CASGPGGLQETQYF.

The J gene is TRBJ2-1, the V gene TRBV19, with 8 bases fitting TRBD2. Per germline, CDR1 LNHDA and CDR2 SQIVND (reference sequence). The V segment lost 3 bases and the J segment 6 bases; nucleotides outside the gene matches: 1. The CDR3 is made up of 13 amino acids. The CDR3: CASSISGANEQFF. The CDR3 nucleotides read TGTGCCAGTAGTATTAGCGGGGCCAATGAGCAGTTCTTC.

The V and J genes are TRBV19 and TRBJ2-5, with D possibly matching TRBD2 (5 bases). Between the trimmed V and J ends, which lost 3 bases and 5 bases, there was a span of 10 bases. There are 13 residues in the CDR3. CDR1 LNHDA and CDR2 SQIVND come from the germline V gene (reference sequence). The DNA for the CDR3 is TGTGCCAGTAGTATGAAGGGCGGGGAGACCCAGTACTTC. Amino acids: CASSMKGGETQYF.

Here the CDR3 DNA reads TGCGCCAGCAGCTGGGGCAATGGAGAGACCAAAAACATTCAGTACTTC. The encoded protein is CASSWGNGETKNIQYF. The chain uses TRBV5-1 and TRBJ2-4, with D possibly TRBD1 on 5 matching bases. The ends were cut back, 3 bases at V and 2 bases at J, with 15 bases in the middle. The CDR3 is made up of 16 amino acids. Germline CDR1 and CDR2: SGHRS and YFSETQ.

The J gene is TRBJ1-1, the V gene TRBV18; D remains unclear. Trimming pared 0 bases from V and 1 base from J, leaving 6 bases between. Germline lookup yields CDR1 KGHSH and CDR2 LQKENI. CDR3 length: 14 residues. The CDR3 coding sequence is TGTGCCAGCTCACCACCGACTGAGAACACTGAAGCTTTCTTT. This translates into CASSPPTENTEAFF.

The chain links TRBV5-1 to TRBJ2-1; 8 nucleotides match TRBD2. Germline V gene data show CDR1 as SGHRS and CDR2 as YFSETQ. The junction had 6 bases not matched to a gene; V was cut back by 1 base and J by 6 bases. The CDR3 covers 15 residues. In DNA form, the CDR3 reads TGCGCCAGCAGCTTGTGGCGGGGGGTTGGCAATGAGCAGTTCTTC. Encoded protein: CASSLWRGVGNEQFF.

The chain couples TRBV28 to TRBJ2-1; 8 bases align to TRBD1. Trimming at V came to 2 bases and at J to 9 bases, leaving 0 bases not matched to a gene. The CDR3 totals 12 residues. CDR1 and CDR2 (germline): MDHEN, SYDVKM. The CDR3 region is CASSLGQGEQFF. DNA for the CDR3: TGTGCCAGCAGTTTAGGACAGGGTGAGCAGTTCTTC.

This chain uses TRBV7-8 with TRBJ2-7; perhaps TRBD2 as D (5 bases). Per the germline V gene, CDR1 is SGHVS and CDR2 is FQNEAQ. The length of the CDR3 is 14 residues. V lost 3 bases and J lost 2, with 11 bases in between. The CDR3 protein is CASSFGGSTYEQYF. DNA for the CDR3: TGTGCCAGCAGCTTCGGAGGTTCCACCTACGAGCAGTACTTC.

The CDR3 sequence: CASSSETQPNQPQHF. Written as DNA, the CDR3 is TGTGCCAGCAGCTCCGAGACACAACCGAATCAGCCCCAGCATTTT. The genes are TRBV11-2 and TRBJ1-5; D is uncertain. This CDR3 comprises 15 residues. CDR1 is SGHAT and CDR2 is FQNNGV in the germline V gene. Trimming removed 4 bases at V and 4 bases at J, with 14 bases between.

This chain connects TRBV5-6 to TRBJ2-7; the match to TRBD1 covers 10 bases. J lost 3 bases, V lost 0 bases, and 3 bases had no gene match. The length of the CDR3 is 15 residues. Germline CDR1 is SGHDT and CDR2 is YYEEEE. The CDR3 loop reads CASSLGTGGYYEQYF. In DNA, the CDR3 is TGTGCCAGCAGCTTGGGGACAGGGGGGTACTACGAGCAGTACTTC.

The rearrangement uses TRBV28 and TRBJ1-5, with D unclear. The V end was cut by 10 bases, the J end by 7 bases, with 14 bases between. Germline V gives CDR1 MDHEN, CDR2 SYDVKM. This CDR3 comprises 12 residues. CDR3 in amino acids: CATTRVMQPQHF. For the CDR3, the DNA is TGTGCCACCACCCGGGTAATGCAGCCCCAGCATTTT.

The sample holds one count of this clone. The V call is TRBV9, the J call TRBJ2-2; no clear D. CDR1 and CDR2 (germline): SGDLS, YYNGEE. Deletions cut 3 bases from V and 6 bases from J, with 6 bases between. The CDR3 runs 12 residues. This chain's CDR3 is CASSGSSGELFF. DNA of the CDR3: TGTGCCAGCAGCGGGAGTTCCGGGGAGCTGTTTTTT.

CDR3 in amino acids: CASSLSPESYSPLHF. The DNA for the CDR3 is TGCGCCAGCAGCTTGTCGCCGGAGTCCTACTCACCCCTCCACTTT. This sequence joins TRBV5-1 and TRBJ1-6, with D unclear. This CDR3 spans 15 amino acids. The V gene's germline CDR1 is SGHRS and CDR2 YFSETQ. V shed 1 base and J shed 10 bases, with 15 bases lying between them.

This chain links TRBV6-1 with TRBJ1-4; 7 bases are a match to TRBD1. Germline V gene data show CDR1 as MNHNS and CDR2 as SASEGT. V gave up 1 base and J gave up 2 bases; unmatched junction bases: 10. CDR3 length equals 18 residues. The CDR3, as DNA: TGTGCCAGCAGTGAAGGGAGGGGGCTAAGGACGACTAATGAAAAACTGTTTTTT. Amino acid sequence: CASSEGRGLRTTNEKLFF.

The chain employs TRBV4-2 and TRBJ2-1; D is uncertain. Trimming pared 1 base from V and 5 bases from J, leaving 6 bases between. This CDR3 has 13 amino acids. Germline V gives CDR1 LGHNA, CDR2 YNFKEQ. CDR3 DNA sequence: TGTGCCAGCAGCCAAGTCGAGAACAATGAGCAGTTCTTC. It is translated as CASSQVENNEQFF.

This clone has a single count. This chain's CDR3 is CASSLGTVNEKLFF. The CDR3 region has the DNA TGTGCCAGCAGTTTAGGGACAGTTAATGAAAAACTGTTTTTT. J is TRBJ1-4 and V is TRBV28, with 7 bases aligning to TRBD1. V gave up 2 bases and J gave up 4 bases; unmatched junction bases: 1. CDR1 and CDR2 from the germline V gene are MDHEN and SYDVKM. The CDR3 length is 14 residues.